This T cell receptor beta chain was documented in a study of blood T cell repertoires in COVID-19. The wider study: Samples came from the United States, Italy and Spain, spanning acute and convalescent COVID-19.

Trimming took off 5 bases at V and 0 bases at J, with 14 bases between the two ends. From germline, CDR1 is SGHTA and CDR2 FQGTGA. CDR3 size: 15 residues. The repertoire was sequenced with immunoSEQ multiplex PCR; TCRdb's copy has only in-frame clones and lacks some. Of some 240,000 clones detected, 80% to 85% appear once; the ten largest clones hold about 1.5%. The clonotype comes from a woman aged 40 to 49 who had recovered from COVID-19. The source material was peripheral blood. V usage is TRBV7-3 and J usage is TRBJ2-7; D possibly corresponds to TRBD2 (6 bases). This chain's CDR3 is CASSPSGLSSYEQYF. CDR3 DNA sequence: TGTGCCAGCAGCCCCTCGGGACTTAGCTCCTACGAGCAGTACTTC.